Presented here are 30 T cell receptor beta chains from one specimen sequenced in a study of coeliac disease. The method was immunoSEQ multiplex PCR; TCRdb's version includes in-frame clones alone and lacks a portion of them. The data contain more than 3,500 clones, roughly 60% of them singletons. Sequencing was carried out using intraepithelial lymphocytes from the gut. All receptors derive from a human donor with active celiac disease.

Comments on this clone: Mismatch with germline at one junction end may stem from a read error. In DNA form, the CDR3 reads TGTGCTAGCAGCTTAGCGGGTGGGCCCTACAATGAGCAGTTCTTC. This codes for CASSLAGGPYNEQFF. V gene TRBV7-7 combines with J gene TRBJ2-1, with 7 bases lining up with TRBD2. The CDR3 loop spans 15 amino acids. The germline CDR1 and CDR2 sequences are SSHAT and FNYEAQ (reference sequence).

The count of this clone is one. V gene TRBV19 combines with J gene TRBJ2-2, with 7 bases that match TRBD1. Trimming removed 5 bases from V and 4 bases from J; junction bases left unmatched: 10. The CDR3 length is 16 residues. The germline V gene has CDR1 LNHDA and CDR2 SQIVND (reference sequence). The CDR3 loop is CASSDRRGQSTGELFF. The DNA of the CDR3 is TGTGCCAGTAGTGACCGCCGGGGACAGAGCACCGGGGAGCTGTTTTTT. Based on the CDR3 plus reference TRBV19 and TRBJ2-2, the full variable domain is DGGITQSPKYLFRKEGQNVTLSCEQNLNHDAMYWYRQDPGQGLRLIYYSQIVNDFQKGDIAEGYSVSREKKESFPLTVTSAQKNPTAFYLCASSDRRGQSTGELFFGEGSRLTVL.

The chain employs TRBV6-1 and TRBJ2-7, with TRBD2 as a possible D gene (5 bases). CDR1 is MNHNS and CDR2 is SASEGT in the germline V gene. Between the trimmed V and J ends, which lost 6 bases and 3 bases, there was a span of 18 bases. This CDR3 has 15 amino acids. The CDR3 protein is CASSPPSGWFYEQYF. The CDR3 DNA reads TGTGCCAGCAGCCCCCCCAGCGGCTGGTTCTACGAGCAGTACTTC.

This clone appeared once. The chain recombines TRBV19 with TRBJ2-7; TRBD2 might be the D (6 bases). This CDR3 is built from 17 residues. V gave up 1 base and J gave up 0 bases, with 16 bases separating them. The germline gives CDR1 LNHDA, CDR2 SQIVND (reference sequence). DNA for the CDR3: TGTGCCAGTAGTATAGTACGGAGGGACGGCGTCTCCTACGAGCAGTACTTC. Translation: CASSIVRRDGVSYEQYF.

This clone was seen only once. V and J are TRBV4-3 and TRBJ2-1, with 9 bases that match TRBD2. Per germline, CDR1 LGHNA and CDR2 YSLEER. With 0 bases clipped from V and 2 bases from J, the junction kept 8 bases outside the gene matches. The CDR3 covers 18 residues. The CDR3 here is CASSQDSPSGIPYNEQFF. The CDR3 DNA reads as TGCGCCAGCAGCCAAGATAGTCCTAGCGGGATTCCCTACAATGAGCAGTTCTTC.

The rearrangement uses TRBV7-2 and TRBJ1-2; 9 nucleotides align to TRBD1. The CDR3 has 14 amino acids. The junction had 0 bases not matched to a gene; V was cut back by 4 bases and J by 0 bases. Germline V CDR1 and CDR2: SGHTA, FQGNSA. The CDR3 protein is CASSWDRANYGYTF. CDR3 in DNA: TGTGCCAGCAGCTGGGACAGGGCTAACTATGGCTACACCTTC.

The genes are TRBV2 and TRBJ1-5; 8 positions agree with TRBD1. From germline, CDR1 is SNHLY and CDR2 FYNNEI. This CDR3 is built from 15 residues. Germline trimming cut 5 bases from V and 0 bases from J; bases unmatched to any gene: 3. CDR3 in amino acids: CASSIGQGSNQPQHF. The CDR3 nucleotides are TGTGCCAGCAGTATCGGACAGGGTAGCAATCAGCCCCAGCATTTT.

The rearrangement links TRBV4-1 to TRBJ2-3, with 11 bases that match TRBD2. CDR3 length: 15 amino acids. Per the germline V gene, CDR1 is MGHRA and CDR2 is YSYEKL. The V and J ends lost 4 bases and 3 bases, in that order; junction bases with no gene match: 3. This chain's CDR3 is CASSPLAGGTDTQYF. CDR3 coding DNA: TGCGCCAGCAGCCCCCTAGCGGGAGGAACAGATACGCAGTATTTT.

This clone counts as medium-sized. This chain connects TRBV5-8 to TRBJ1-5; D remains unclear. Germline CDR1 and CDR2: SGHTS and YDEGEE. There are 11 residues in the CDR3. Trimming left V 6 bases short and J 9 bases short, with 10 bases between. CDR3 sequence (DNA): TGTGCCAGCACCGTCGTTTGGCCCCAGCATTTT. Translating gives CASTVVWPQHF.

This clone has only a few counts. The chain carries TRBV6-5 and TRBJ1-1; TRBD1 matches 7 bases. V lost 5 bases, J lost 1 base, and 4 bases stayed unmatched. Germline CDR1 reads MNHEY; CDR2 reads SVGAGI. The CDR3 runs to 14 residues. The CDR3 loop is CASSAGTANTEAFF. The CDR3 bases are TGTGCCAGCAGTGCTGGGACAGCGAACACTGAAGCTTTCTTT.

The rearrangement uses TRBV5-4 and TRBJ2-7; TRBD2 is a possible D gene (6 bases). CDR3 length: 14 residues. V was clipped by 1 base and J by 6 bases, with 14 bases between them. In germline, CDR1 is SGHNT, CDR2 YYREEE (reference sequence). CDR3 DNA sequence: TGTGCCAGCAGCTTGACGGGACTTATGCCCGAGCAGTACTTC. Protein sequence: CASSLTGLMPEQYF.

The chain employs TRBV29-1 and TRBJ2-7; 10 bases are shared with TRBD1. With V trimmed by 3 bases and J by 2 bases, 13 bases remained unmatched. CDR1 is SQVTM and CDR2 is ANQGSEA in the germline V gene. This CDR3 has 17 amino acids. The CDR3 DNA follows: TGCAGCGTTGACTATTCGACCGGGACAGGGGTAACCTACGAGCAGTACTTC. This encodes CSVDYSTGTGVTYEQYF.

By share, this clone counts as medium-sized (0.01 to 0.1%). The CDR3 DNA is TGTGCCAGCAGCCTATCCCCCCTAGCAGGCTCCTACGAGCAGTACTTC. This translates into CASSLSPLAGSYEQYF. This chain uses TRBV7-9 with TRBJ2-7, with D tentatively TRBD2 (5 bases). The CDR3 consists of 16 residues. Trimming removed 5 bases from V and 0 bases from J, with 17 bases in between. Germline CDR1 is SEHNR and CDR2 is FQNEAQ (reference sequence).

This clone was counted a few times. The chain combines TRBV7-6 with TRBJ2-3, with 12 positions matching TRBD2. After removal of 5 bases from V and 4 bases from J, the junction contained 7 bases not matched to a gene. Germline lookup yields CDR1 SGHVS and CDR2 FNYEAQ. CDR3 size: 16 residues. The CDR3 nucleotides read TGTGCCAGCAGCCCTAGACTAGCGGGAGCGGCAGATACGCAGTATTTT. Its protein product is CASSPRLAGAADTQYF.

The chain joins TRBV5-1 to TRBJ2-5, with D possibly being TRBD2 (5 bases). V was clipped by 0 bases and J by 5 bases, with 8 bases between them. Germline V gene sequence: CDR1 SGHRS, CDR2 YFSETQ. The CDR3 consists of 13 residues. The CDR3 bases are TGCGCCAGCAGCTTGGTGGGAGAGGAGACCCAGTACTTC. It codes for CASSLVGEETQYF.

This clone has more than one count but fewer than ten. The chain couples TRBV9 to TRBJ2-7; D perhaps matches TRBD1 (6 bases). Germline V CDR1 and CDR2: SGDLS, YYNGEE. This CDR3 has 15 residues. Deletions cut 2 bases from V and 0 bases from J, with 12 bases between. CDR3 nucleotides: TGTGCCAGCAGCGTGGGGGACACGAACTCCTACGAGCAGTACTTC. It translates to CASSVGDTNSYEQYF.

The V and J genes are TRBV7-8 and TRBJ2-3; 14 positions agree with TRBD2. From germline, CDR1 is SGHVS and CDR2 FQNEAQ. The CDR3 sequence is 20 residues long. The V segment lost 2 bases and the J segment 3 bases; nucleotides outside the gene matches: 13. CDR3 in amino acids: CASSLPLGLAGASGTDTQYF. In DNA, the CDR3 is TGTGCCAGCAGCTTACCACTGGGACTAGCGGGAGCCTCGGGGACAGATACGCAGTATTTT.

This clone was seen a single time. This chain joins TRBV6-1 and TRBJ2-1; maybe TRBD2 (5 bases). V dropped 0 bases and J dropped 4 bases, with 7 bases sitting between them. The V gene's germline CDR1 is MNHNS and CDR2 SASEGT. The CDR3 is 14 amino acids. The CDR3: CASSEAGVYNEQFF. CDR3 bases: TGTGCCAGCAGTGAAGCCGGGGTGTACAATGAGCAGTTCTTC.

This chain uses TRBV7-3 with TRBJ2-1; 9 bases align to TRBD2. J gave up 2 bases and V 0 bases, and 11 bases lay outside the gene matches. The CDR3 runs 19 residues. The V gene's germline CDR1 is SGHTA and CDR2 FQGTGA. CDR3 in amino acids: CASSLTGSASGTTYNEQFF. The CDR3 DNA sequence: TGTGCCAGCAGCTTAACCGGTTCGGCTAGCGGGACTACCTACAATGAGCAGTTCTTC.

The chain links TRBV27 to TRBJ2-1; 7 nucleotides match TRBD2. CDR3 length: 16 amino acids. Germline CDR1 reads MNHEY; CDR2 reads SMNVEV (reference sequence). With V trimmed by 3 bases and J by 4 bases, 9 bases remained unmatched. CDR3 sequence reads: CASSLRWLAEYNEQFF. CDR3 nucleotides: TGTGCCAGCAGTTTGAGATGGCTAGCGGAATACAATGAGCAGTTCTTC.

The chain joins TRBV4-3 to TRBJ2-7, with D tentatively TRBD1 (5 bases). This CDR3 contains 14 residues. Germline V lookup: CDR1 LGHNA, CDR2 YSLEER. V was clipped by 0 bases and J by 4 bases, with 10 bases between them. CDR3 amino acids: CASSQDQGSYEQYF. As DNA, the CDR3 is TGCGCCAGCAGCCAAGATCAGGGTTCGTACGAGCAGTACTTC.

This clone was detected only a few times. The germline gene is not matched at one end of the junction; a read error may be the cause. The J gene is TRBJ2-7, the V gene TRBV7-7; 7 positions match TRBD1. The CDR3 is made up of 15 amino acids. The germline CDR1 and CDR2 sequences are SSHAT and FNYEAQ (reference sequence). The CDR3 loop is CASSYRTGAAYEQYF. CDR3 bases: TGTGCTAGCAGCTACCGCACAGGGGCCGCCTACGAGCAGTACTTC.

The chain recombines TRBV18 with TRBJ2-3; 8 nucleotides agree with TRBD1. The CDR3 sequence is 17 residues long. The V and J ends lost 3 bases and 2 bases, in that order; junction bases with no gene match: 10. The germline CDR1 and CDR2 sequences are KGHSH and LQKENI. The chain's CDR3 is CASSPNPGGRTTDTQYF. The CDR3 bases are TGTGCCAGCTCACCGAATCCAGGGGGCCGGACCACAGATACGCAGTATTTT. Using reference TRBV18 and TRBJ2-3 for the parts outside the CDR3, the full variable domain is NAGVMQNPRHLVRRRGQEARLRCSPMKGHSHVYWYRQLPEEGLKFMVYLQKENIIDESGMPKERFSAEFPKEGPSILRIQQVVRGDSAAYFCASSPNPGGRTTDTQYFGPGTRLTVL.

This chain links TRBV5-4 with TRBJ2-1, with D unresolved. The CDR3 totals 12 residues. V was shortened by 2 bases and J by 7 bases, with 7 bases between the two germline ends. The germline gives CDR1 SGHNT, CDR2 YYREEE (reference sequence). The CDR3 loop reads CASSFLANEQFF. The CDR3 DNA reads TGTGCCAGCAGCTTTTTGGCTAATGAGCAGTTCTTC. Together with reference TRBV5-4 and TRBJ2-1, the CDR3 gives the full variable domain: ETGVTQSPTHLIKTRGQQVTLRCSSQSGHNTVSWYQQALGQGPQFIFQYYREEENGRGNFPPRFSGLQFPNYSSELNVNALELDDSALYLCASSFLANEQFFGPGTRLTVL.

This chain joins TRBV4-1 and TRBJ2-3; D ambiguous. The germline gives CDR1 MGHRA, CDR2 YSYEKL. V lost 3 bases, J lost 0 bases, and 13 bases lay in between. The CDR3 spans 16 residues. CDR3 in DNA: TGCGCCAGCAGCCAGAGGCAAACCTCTAGCACAGATACGCAGTATTTT. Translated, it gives CASSQRQTSSTDTQYF.

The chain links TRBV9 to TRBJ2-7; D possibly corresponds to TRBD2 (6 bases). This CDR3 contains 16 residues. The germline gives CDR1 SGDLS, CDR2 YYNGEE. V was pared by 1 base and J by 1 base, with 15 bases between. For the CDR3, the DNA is TGTGCCAGCAGCGTAAAGGGAGGCTCCCCGTCCTACGAGCAGTACTTC. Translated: CASSVKGGSPSYEQYF.

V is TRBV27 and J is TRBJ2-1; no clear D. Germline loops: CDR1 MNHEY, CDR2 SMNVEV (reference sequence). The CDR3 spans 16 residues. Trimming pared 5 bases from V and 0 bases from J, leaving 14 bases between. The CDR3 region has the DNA TGTGCCAGCAGTGATAAGTACGCTAGCTCCTACAATGAGCAGTTCTTC. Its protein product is CASSDKYASSYNEQFF.

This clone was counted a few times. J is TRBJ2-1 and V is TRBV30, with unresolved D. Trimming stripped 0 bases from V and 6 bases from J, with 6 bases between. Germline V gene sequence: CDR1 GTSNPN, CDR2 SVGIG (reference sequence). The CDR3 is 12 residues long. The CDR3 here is CAWSVSSNEQFF. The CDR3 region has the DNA TGTGCCTGGAGTGTATCCAGCAATGAGCAGTTCTTC.

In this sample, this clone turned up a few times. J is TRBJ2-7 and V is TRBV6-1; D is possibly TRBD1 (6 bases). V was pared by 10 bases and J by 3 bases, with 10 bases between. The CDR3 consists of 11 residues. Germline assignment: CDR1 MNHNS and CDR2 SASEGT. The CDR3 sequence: CATSTGYEQYF. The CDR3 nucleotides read TGTGCCACTTCGACAGGCTACGAGCAGTACTTC.

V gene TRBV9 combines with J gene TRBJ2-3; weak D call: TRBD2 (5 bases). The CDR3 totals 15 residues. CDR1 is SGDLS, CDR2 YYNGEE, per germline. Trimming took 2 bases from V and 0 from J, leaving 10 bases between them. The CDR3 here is CASSVGGLSTDTQYF. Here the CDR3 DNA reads TGTGCCAGCAGCGTCGGAGGTTTAAGCACAGATACGCAGTATTTT.